This TCR beta chain was captured by sequencing in a study of T cells in Graves' hyperthyroidism and ophthalmopathy. Study-wide context: Before any treatment, at initial diagnosis, peripheral blood was collected. Study-wide points: Classification by a 13 V-J model distinguished ophthalmopathy from stable hyperthyroidism.

Amplification of TCR beta CDR3 regions used RNA as the template. HTBI primers were used for first-round RT-PCR of the TCR CDR3. TCRdb redid the calling of the multiplex PCR reads with MiXCR, one entry per CDR3 protein. This sample carries fewer than 700,000 distinct CDR3 sequences, about 16% of them seen once, and the ten largest clones take about 3.8%. Concerning this clonotype: Its antigen is unknown. Its ends do not fully match the called genes, so a read error is possible.

Over 18 months, lack of ophthalmopathy progression marked Graves' hyperthyroidism as stable. PBMCs were sourced from roughly 9.1 ml fresh peripheral blood. The CDR3 is made up of 12 amino acids. Germline V CDR1 and CDR2: SSHAT, FNYEAQ (reference sequence). The sequence derives from a woman aged 25 to 45 with Graves' hyperthyroidism. The sequenced material came from blood. This chain joins TRBV7-7 and TRBJ2-7; tentatively, D is TRBD2 (7 bases). In DNA, the CDR3 is TGTGCTAGCAGCGCCGGGGGGCGCGAGCAGTACTTC. Its protein product is CASSAGGREQYF.